This TCR beta chain is drawn from a study of metastatic and nonmetastatic thyroid tumors. This clone has at least ten counts. Every patient underwent thyroid surgery untreated. TCRdb recomputed clones from the PCR reads via MiXCR. The data hold about 40,000 clones, with 16% observed a single time. Germline V gene data show CDR1 as SGHVS and CDR2 as FQNEAQ. With 5 bases clipped from V and 2 bases from J, the junction kept 6 bases outside the gene matches. The CDR3 contains 15 residues. Sequenced input: blood. V is TRBV7-8 and J is TRBJ1-2; TRBD1 matches at 9 bases. The sequence was obtained from a female donor with papillary thyroid cancer or a benign thyroid nodule (not recorded which). Some clones in this sample may be carry-over from other donors' samples. CDR3 sequence reads: CASSPRTGVNYGYTF. DNA for the CDR3: TGTGCCAGCAGCCCACGGACAGGGGTGAACTATGGCTACACCTTC. Complete variable domain (other parts from reference TRBV7-8 and TRBJ1-2): GAGVSQSPRYKVAKRGQDVALRCDPISGHVSLFWYQQALGQGPEFLTYFQNEAQLDKSGLPSDRFFAERPEGSVSTLKIQRTQQEDSAVYLCASSPRTGVNYGYTFGSGTRLTVV.